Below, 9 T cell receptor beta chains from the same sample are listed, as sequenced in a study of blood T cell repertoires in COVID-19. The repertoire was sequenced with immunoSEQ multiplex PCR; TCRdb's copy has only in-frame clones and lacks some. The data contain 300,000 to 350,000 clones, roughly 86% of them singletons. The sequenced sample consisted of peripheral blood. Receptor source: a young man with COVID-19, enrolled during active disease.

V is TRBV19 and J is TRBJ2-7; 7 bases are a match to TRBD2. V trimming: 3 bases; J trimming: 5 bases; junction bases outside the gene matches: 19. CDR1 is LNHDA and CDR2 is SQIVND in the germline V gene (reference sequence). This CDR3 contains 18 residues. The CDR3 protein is CASSMTFAPRLAIDEQYF. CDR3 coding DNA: TGTGCCAGTAGTATGACTTTCGCGCCTAGACTAGCAATCGACGAGCAGTACTTC.

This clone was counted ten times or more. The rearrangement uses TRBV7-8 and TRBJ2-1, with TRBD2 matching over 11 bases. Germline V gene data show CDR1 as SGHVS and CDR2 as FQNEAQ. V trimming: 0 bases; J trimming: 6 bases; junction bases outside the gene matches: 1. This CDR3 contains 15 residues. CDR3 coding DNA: TGTGCCAGCAGCTTAGCCGGACTAGCGGGCAATGAGCAGTTCTTC. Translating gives CASSLAGLAGNEQFF.

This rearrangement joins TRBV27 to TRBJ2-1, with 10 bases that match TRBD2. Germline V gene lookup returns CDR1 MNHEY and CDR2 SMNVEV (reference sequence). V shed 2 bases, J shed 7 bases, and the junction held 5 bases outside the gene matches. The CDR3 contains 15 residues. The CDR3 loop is CASSLSLAGVNEQFF. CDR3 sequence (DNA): TGTGCCAGCAGTTTAAGTCTAGCGGGAGTGAATGAGCAGTTCTTC.

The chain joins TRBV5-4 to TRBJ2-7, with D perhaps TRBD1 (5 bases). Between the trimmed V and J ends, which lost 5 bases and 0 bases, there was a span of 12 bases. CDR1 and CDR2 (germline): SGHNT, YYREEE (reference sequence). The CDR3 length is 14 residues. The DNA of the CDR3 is TGTGCCAGCAGAGGGCAGGGCAGCTCCTACGAGCAGTACTTC. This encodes CASRGQGSSYEQYF.

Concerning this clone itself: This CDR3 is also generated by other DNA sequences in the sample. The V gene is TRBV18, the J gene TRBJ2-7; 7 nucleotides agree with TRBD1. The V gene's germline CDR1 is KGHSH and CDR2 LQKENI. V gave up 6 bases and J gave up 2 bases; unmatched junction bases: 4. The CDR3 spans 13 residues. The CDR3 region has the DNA TGTGCCAGCTCTCTGGACAGGACCTACGAGCAGTACTTC. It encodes CASSLDRTYEQYF.

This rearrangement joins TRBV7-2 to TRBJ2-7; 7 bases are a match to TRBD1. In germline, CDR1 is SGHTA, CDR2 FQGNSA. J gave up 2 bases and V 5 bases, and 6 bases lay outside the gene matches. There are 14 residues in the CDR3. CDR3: CASSPEGGPYEQYF. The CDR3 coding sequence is TGTGCCAGCAGCCCGGAAGGGGGCCCCTACGAGCAGTACTTC.

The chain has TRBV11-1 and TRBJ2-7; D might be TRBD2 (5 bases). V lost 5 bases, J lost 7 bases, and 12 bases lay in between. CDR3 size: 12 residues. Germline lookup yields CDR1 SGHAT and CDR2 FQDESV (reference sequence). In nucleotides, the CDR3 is TGTGCCAGCAGCCCCCGACCGGGGGAGCAGTACTTC. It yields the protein CASSPRPGEQYF. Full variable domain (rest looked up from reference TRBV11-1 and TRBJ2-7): EAEVAQSPRYKITEKSQAVAFWCDPISGHATLYWYRQILGQGPELLVQFQDESVVDDSQLPKDRFSAERLKGVDSTLKIQPAELGDSAMYLCASSPRPGEQYFGPGTRLTVT.

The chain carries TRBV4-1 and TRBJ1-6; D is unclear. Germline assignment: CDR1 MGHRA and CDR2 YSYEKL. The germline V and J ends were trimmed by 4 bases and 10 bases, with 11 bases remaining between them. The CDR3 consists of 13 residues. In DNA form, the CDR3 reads TGCGCCAGCAGCCCGCGCTCGGGGTCACCCCTCCACTTT. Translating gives CASSPRSGSPLHF.

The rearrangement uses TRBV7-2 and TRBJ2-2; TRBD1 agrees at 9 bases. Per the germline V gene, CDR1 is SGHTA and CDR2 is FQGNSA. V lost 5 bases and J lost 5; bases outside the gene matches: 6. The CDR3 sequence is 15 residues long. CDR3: CASSPGQGRTGELFF. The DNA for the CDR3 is TGTGCCAGCAGCCCCGGACAGGGGCGGACCGGGGAGCTGTTTTTT. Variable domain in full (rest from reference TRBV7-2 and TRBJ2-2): GAGVSQSPSNKVTEKGKDVELRCDPISGHTALYWYRQSLGQGLEFLIYFQGNSAPDKSGLPSDRFSAERTGGSVSTLTIQRTQQEDSAVYLCASSPGQGRTGELFFGEGSRLTVL.